This T cell receptor (beta chain) was found in a study of blood T cell repertoires in COVID-19. At the level of the study: Material from acute and convalescent COVID-19 was sourced from the United States, Italy and Spain. PBMCs, B-cell-depleted T cells, or T cells were the source of the cDNA or gDNA that made up the material.

As handled by the study authors: Estimation of nucleated cell counts relied on the amplification of reference gene primers. Clones were read by immunoSEQ multiplex PCR, and TCRdb kept only the in-frame ones, dropping some. Clonal size and the V and J genes are those of that table, whereas D and trimming came from the DNA. This sample has over 80,000 clones, with around 89% found just once. The CDR3 spans 13 residues. The ends lost 6 bases at V and 12 bases at J; junction bases unmatched: 12. The germline gives CDR1 MNHEY, CDR2 SVGAGI. This chain uses TRBV6-5 with TRBJ1-1; 8 nucleotides line up with TRBD1. Sequencing input: peripheral blood. The origin of this receptor is a middle-aged man with acute or convalescent COVID-19. CDR3 DNA sequence: TGTGCCAGCAGAGCCTTCTCAGGGGGCAAAACTTTCTTT. It codes for CASRAFSGGKTFF.